These 10 T cell receptor beta chains were sequenced from one sample in a study of blood T cells in healthy people across ages. A second about 6 to 12 cycle PCR used barcoded and J-beta primers. TCRdb itself ran the 5' RACE reads through MiXCR, one entry per CDR3 protein. The data show 1.4 million or so distinct CDR3 sequences, 40% to 45% seen once. Sequencing input: blood. The source is a woman under 30 in good health.

The J gene is TRBJ2-1, the V gene TRBV29-1, with D perhaps matching TRBD2 (5 bases). CDR3 size: 12 residues. V dropped 7 bases and J dropped 10 bases, with 17 bases sitting between them. Germline V gives CDR1 SQVTM, CDR2 ANQGSEA. The CDR3 sequence: CSGGPVGLEQFF. CDR3 sequence (DNA): TGCAGCGGCGGGCCGGTGGGGTTGGAGCAGTTCTTC.

The CDR3 region is CASSLEAAAQFF. The CDR3 bases are TGTGCCAGCAGCTTAGAGGCGGCTGCGCAGTTCTTC. This sequence joins TRBV11-2 and TRBJ2-1; no clear D gene. Germline V gene lookup returns CDR1 SGHAT and CDR2 FQNNGV. The CDR3 sequence is 12 residues long. V lost 0 bases and J 12 bases, leaving 9 bases between the germline ends.

The rearrangement uses TRBV7-2 and TRBJ2-3; D gene ambiguous. CDR1 and CDR2 (germline): SGHTA, FQGNSA. This CDR3 contains 15 residues. Trimming shortened V by 5 bases and J by 0 bases, and 12 bases separated the two germline ends. The CDR3 protein is CASSVASTSTDTQYF. The CDR3, as DNA: TGTGCCAGCAGCGTCGCTTCTACTAGCACAGATACGCAGTATTTT.

This clonotype was counted between two and nine times. The gene calls are TRBV14 and TRBJ1-2; D remains unclear. CDR3 size: 16 residues. V lost 0 bases, J lost 4 bases, and 15 bases lay in between. CDR1 and CDR2 from the germline V gene are SGHDN and FVKESK. CDR3 DNA sequence: TGTGCCAGCAGCCAAGATTGGAGCGGTTCCTCCTATGGCTACACCTTC. Translating it yields CASSQDWSGSSYGYTF.

This clonotype was found once. The rearrangement joins TRBV6-4 to TRBJ2-2, with D maybe TRBD1 (6 bases). This CDR3 region has 13 residues. With 6 bases removed from V and 5 bases from J, the gap between germline ends came to 10 bases. The germline V gene encodes CDR1 MRHNA and CDR2 SNTAGT. The CDR3 DNA sequence: TGTGCCAGCAGGCCAGGGGAAACCGGGGAGCTGTTTTTT. Amino acids: CASRPGETGELFF.

V is TRBV30 and J is TRBJ2-3; D gene ambiguous. CDR3 length equals 15 residues. V was shortened by 0 bases and J by 0 bases, with 10 bases between the two germline ends. CDR1 and CDR2 from the germline V gene are GTSNPN and SVGIG (reference sequence). In DNA, the CDR3 is TGTGCCTGGAGTGTACCCAAACGAAGCACAGATACGCAGTATTTT. This codes for CAWSVPKRSTDTQYF.

This clonotype was seen more than once but under ten times. The rearrangement links TRBV20-1 to TRBJ2-5, with 10 positions matching TRBD2. Germline CDR1 is DFQATT and CDR2 is SNEGSKA (reference sequence). Trimming took 5 bases from V and 5 from J; bases not matched to a gene: 2. The CDR3 runs to 12 residues. Here the CDR3 reads CSALTSGETQYF. The CDR3 DNA is TGCAGTGCTCTGACTAGCGGGGAGACCCAGTACTTC.

The chain uses TRBV27 and TRBJ2-7; D is ambiguous. The V gene lost 2 bases and the J gene lost 7 bases, with 12 bases spanning the gap. The CDR3 consists of 13 residues. The germline CDR1 and CDR2 sequences are MNHEY and SMNVEV (reference sequence). In nucleotides, the CDR3 is TGTGCCAGCAGTTTACAGTGGGGTAATGAGCAGTACTTC. It codes for CASSLQWGNEQYF.

Concerning this clonotype: A read error may account for a junction end that differs from germline. This chain uses TRBV7-2 with TRBJ2-3; weak D call: TRBD1 (5 bases). This CDR3 is built from 13 residues. CDR1 and CDR2 from the germline V gene are SGHTA and FQGNSA. CDR3 sequence: CASSPAPTDTRYF. In nucleotides, the CDR3 is TGTGCCAGCAGCCCAGCCCCGACAGATACGCGGTATTTT.

The V gene is TRBV12-3 or TRBV12-4, the J gene TRBJ2-7, with TRBD1 matching 7 bases. CDR3 length equals 15 residues. Trimming at V came to 6 bases and at J to 4 bases, leaving 12 bases not matched to a gene. The CDR3 bases are TGTGCCAGCAGCTTCAATGCGGGCAGGGGGTACGAGCAGTACTTC. As protein: CASSFNAGRGYEQYF.